This TCR beta chain was recorded in a study of blood T cell repertoires in COVID-19. Turning to the study itself: Nucleic acid was either cDNA or gDNA, and it came from T cells, B-cell-depleted T cells, or PBMCs.

The protocol was immunoSEQ multiplex PCR, while the TCRdb copy is restricted to in-frame clones and leaves out a portion. The table lists fewer than 700,000 clones, 85% to 90% of them singletons. The CDR3 loop spans 15 amino acids. Trimming took 0 bases from V and 7 from J, leaving 13 bases between them. Germline V CDR1 and CDR2: SEHNR, FQNEAQ (reference sequence). The V gene is TRBV7-9, the J gene TRBJ1-5; D not resolved. This receptor was obtained from a woman aged 45-60 years with COVID-19, enrolled during active disease. Material: peripheral blood. CDR3 sequence reads: CASSLASTESQPQHF. CDR3 nucleotide sequence: TGTGCCAGCAGCTTAGCCAGTACGGAGAGCCAGCCCCAGCATTTT.